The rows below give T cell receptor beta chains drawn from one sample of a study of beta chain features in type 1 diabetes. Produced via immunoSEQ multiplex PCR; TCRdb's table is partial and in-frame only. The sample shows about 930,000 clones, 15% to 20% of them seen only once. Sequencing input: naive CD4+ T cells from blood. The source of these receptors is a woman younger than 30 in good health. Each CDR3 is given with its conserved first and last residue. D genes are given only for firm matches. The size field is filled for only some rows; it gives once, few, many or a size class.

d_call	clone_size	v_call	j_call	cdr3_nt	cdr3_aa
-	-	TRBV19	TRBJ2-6	TGTGCCAGTACCACCTGGGGTGCTGGGGCCAACGTCCTGACTTTC	CASTTWGAGANVLTF
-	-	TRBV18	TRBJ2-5	TGTGCCAGCCAAGCGTTCTCCGGGGAGCAAGAGACCCAGTACTTC	CASQAFSGEQETQYF
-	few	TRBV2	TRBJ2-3	TGTGCCAGCACAGTCACTAGCACAGATACGCAGTATTTT	CASTVTSTDTQYF
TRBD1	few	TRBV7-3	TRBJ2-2	TGTGCCAGCAGCCAGACAGGGGTCGGGACCGGGGAGCTGTTTTTT	CASSQTGVGTGELFF
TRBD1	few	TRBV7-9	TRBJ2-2	TGTGCCAGCAGCCCTACAGGGGGTAGCACCGGGGAGCTGTTTTTT	CASSPTGGSTGELFF
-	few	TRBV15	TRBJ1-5	TGTGCCACCAGCAGAAAGACAGGAATGGGGCTAAGCAATCAGCCCCAGCATTTT	CATSRKTGMGLSNQPQHF
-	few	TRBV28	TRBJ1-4	TGTGCCAGCAGTATCCTTGGAGGGAATGAAAAACTGTTTTTT	CASSILGGNEKLFF
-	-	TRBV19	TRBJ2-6	TGTGCCAGTAGCCCCCCGGGGCCGGGGGCCAACGTCCTGACTTTC	CASSPPGPGANVLTF
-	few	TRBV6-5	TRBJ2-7	TGTGCCAGCAGTTACTCGATACCTCGCAGGGCCTACGAGCAGTACTTC	CASSYSIPRRAYEQYF
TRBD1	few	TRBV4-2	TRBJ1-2	TGTGCCAGCAGCTTACAGGGGTATGGCTACACCTTC	CASSLQGYGYTF
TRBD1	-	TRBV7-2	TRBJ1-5	TGTGCCAGCAGCTTAGAAGTGGGGACAGAGGGTCAGCCCCAGCATTTT	CASSLEVGTEGQPQHF
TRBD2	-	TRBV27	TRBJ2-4	TGTGCCAGCAGTCGACTAGCGGGAGACGTGGGAGCCAAAAACATTCAGTACTTC	CASSRLAGDVGAKNIQYF
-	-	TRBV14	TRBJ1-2	TGTGCCAGCAGCCGAGGCCCGAACCGAGACTATGGCTACACCTTC	CASSRGPNRDYGYTF
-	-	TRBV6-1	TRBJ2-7	TGTGCCAGCAGTGAAGTAGGAGGGGAGCAGTACTTC	CASSEVGGEQYF
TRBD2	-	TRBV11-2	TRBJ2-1	TGTGCCAGCAGCTTGCGGCTAGCGGGGGGAAGCTCCTACAATGAGCAGTTCTTC	CASSLRLAGGSSYNEQFF
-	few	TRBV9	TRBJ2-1	TGTGCCAGCAGCGTAGAGGCTTACTCCTACAATGAGCAGTTCTTC	CASSVEAYSYNEQFF
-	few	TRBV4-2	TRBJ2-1	TGTGCCAGCAGCCAGACTCACAGTGGAGGCAATGAGCAGTTCTTC	CASSQTHSGGNEQFF
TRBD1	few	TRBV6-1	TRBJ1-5	TGTGCCAGCAGTCCCAGGGGGCTCGGGAATCAGCCCCAGCATTTT	CASSPRGLGNQPQHF
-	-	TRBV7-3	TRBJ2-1	TGTGCCAGCAGCTTAAAAACCTCCCTTTCCTACAATGAGCAGTTCTTC	CASSLKTSLSYNEQFF
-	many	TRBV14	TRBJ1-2	TGTGCCAGCAGCCAAGAGAATGGCTATGGCTACACCTTC	CASSQENGYGYTF
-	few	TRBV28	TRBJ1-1	TGTGCCAGCATCTCGCCCGTTGGCACGGAAGCTTTCTTT	CASISPVGTEAFF
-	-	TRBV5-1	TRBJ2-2	TGCGCCAGCAGCTCCGGAAACACCGGGGAGCTGTTTTTT	CASSSGNTGELFF
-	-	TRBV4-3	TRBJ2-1	TGCGCCAGCAGCCAAGATTTACGGGATTCCTACAATGAGCAGTTCTTC	CASSQDLRDSYNEQFF
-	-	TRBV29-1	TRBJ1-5	TGCAGCGTTACTTTACAGGGATCTCAGCCCCAGCATTTT	CSVTLQGSQPQHF
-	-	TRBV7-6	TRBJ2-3	TGTGCCAGCAGTATAACAGGCAATACGCAGTATTTT	CASSITGNTQYF
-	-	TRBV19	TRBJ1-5	TGTGCCAGTAGCAACCTTCAGGCCACGGGCAATCAGCCCCAGCATTTT	CASSNLQATGNQPQHF
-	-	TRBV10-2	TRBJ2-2	TGCGCCAGCAGTGGTGAAACGAACACCGGGGAGCTGTTTTTT	CASSGETNTGELFF
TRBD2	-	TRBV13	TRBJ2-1	TGTGCCAGCAGCCTCCGGGCTAGCGGGAGGAACTACAATGAGCAGTTCTTC	CASSLRASGRNYNEQFF
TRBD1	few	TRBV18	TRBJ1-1	TGTGCCAGCTCACCGATTGATCTCGGGACAGGGGGCCCTGAAGCTTTCTTT	CASSPIDLGTGGPEAFF
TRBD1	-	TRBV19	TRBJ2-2	TGTGCCAGTAGTACGGGGACAGCCGGGGAGCTGTTTTTT	CASSTGTAGELFF
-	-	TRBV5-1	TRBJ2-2	TGCGCCAGCAGCTTCCTAGCCTGGAACACCGGGGAGCTGTTTTTT	CASSFLAWNTGELFF
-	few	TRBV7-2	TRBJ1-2	TGTGCCAGCGCCCCCCCTCATGGCTACACCTTC	CASAPPHGYTF
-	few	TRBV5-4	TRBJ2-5	TGTGCCAGCAGCTTGGAGGCTGGTCGGGAGACCCAGTACTTC	CASSLEAGRETQYF
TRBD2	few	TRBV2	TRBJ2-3	TGTGCCAGCTCGGGAGGCTGGGGAGACACAGATACGCAGTATTTT	CASSGGWGDTDTQYF
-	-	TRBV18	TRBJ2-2	TGTGCCAGCTCTCCAGACTCGACCGGGCCGGGCACCGGGGAGCTGTTTTTT	CASSPDSTGPGTGELFF
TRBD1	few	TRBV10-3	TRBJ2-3	TGTGCCATCAGACCGGGACAGGTATTCACAGATACGCAGTATTTT	CAIRPGQVFTDTQYF
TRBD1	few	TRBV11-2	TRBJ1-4	TGTGCCAGCAGCTCGGACAGGGGAGGTGAAAAACTGTTTTTT	CASSSDRGGEKLFF
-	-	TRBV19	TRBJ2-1	TGTGCCAGTAGTATTACCCATGAGCAGTTCTTC	CASSITHEQFF
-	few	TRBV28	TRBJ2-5	TGTGCCAGCAGTCCCCCGCTGAGGACCCAGTACTTC	CASSPPLRTQYF
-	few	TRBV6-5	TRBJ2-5	TGTGCCAGCATGGTTGCGGGGCGGGAGACCCAGTACTTC	CASMVAGRETQYF